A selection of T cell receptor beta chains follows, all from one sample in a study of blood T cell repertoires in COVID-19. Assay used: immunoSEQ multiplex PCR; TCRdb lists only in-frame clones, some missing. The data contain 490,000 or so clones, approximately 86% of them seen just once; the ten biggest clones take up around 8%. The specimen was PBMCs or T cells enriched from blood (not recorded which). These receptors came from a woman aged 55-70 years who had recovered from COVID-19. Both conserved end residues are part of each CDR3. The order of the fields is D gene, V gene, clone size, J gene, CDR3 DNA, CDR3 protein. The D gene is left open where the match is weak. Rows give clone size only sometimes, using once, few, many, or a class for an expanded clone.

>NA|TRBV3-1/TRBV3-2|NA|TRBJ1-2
TGTGCCAGCGGCAGTCCGGGGGGCTACACCTTC
CASGSPGGYTF
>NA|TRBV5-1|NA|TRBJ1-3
TGCGCCAGCAGCCCCGGGACTGCTGGAAACACCATATATTTT
CASSPGTAGNTIYF
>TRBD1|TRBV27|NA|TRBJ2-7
TGTGCCAGCAGTTCTCTAAAACTCACCGGGACAGCCTACGAGCAGTACTTC
CASSSLKLTGTAYEQYF
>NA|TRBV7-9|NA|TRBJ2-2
TGTGCCAGCAGAATGAGCGGCGGTAACACCGGGGAGCTGTTTTTT
CASRMSGGNTGELFF
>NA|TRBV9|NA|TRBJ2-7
TGTGCCAGCAGCCGTAACAACTACGAGCAGTACTTC
CASSRNNYEQYF
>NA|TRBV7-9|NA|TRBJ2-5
TGTGCCAGCACCATTTTGTCCAGCGGGTGCCTTGGGGAGACCCAGTACTTC
CASTILSSGCLGETQYF
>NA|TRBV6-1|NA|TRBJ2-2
TGTGCCAGCAGTGAAGCGAGGGCAGGCACCGGGGAGCTGTTTTTT
CASSEARAGTGELFF
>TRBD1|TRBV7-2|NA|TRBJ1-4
TGTGCCAGCAGCTTAAGGACAGGGGAAAAACTGTTTTTT
CASSLRTGEKLFF
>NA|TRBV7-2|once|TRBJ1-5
TGTGCCAGCAGCCTGATTGGGCAGAGCAATCAGCCCCAGCATTTT
CASSLIGQSNQPQHF
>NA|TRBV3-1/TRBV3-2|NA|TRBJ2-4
TGTGCCAGCAGCCCTCTCCGGACAGACCCAGCCAAAAACATTCAGTACTTC
CASSPLRTDPAKNIQYF
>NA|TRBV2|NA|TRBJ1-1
TGTGCCAGCAGGAGGACAGCCACGAACACTGAAGCTTTCTTT
CASRRTATNTEAFF
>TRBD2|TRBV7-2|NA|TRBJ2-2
TGTGCCAGCAGCTTGGGACTAGCGGTCAACACCGGGGAGCTGTTTTTT
CASSLGLAVNTGELFF
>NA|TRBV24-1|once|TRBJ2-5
TGTGCCACCAGTGATCCCAGGACAGCACAAGAGACCCAGTACTTC
CATSDPRTAQETQYF
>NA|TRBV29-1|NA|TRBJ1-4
TGCAGCGTTCTGGCGGGGAGCGAAAAACTGTTTTTT
CSVLAGSEKLFF
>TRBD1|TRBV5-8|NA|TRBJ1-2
TGTGCCAGCAGCCACCGACGTTCGGGACAGGGAATGTCCTATGGCTACACCTTC
CASSHRRSGQGMSYGYTF
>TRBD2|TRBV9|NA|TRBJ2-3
TGTGCCAGCAGCCCCTTCGGGGGGGATACGCAGTATTTT
CASSPFGGDTQYF
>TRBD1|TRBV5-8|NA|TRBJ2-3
TGTGCCAGCAGACCGGGACAGGGGGATGCAGATACGCAGTATTTT
CASRPGQGDADTQYF
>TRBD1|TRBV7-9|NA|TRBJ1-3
TGTGCCAGCAGCCAAAGGGACAGGCCCTCTGGAAACACCATATATTTT
CASSQRDRPSGNTIYF
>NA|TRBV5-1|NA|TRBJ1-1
TGCGCCAGCAGCTTGAGTGTAGAGGGGGTGAAGGCTTTCTTT
CASSLSVEGVKAFF
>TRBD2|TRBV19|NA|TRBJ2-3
TGTGCCAGTAGTATACCGTGGACTAGCGGAGGCACAGATACGCAGTATTTT
CASSIPWTSGGTDTQYF
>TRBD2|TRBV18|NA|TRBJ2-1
TGTGCCAGCTCACCAACCCTAGCGGGCGCTGAAAATGAGCAGTTCTTC
CASSPTLAGAENEQFF
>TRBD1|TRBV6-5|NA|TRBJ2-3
TGTGCCAGCAGACCAGGGGGCGCAGCCGATACGCAGTATTTT
CASRPGGAADTQYF
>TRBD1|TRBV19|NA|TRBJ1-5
TGTGCCAGTAGTGCCTCACAGGGGTTCGGCGGTCAGCCCCAGCATTTT
CASSASQGFGGQPQHF
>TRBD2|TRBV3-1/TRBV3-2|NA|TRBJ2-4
TGTGCCAGCAGCCCAACTAGCGGTGTCGCGTTCAACATTCAGTACTTC
CASSPTSGVAFNIQYF
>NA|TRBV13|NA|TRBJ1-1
TGTGCCAGCAGCTGGGCTGTCAAATGGCCACGTAACACTGAAGCTTTCTTT
CASSWAVKWPRNTEAFF
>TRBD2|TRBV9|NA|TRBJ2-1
TGTGCCAGCAGCGTAGTGGCAAGCGGGGGGGTCGGTGAGCAGTTCTTC
CASSVVASGGVGEQFF
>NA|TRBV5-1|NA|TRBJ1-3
TGCGCCAGCAGCGAAGGACAGTCCTCTGGAAACACCATATATTTT
CASSEGQSSGNTIYF
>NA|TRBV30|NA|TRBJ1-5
TGTGCCTGGAGTAACAGCCACAATCAGCCCCAGCATTTT
CAWSNSHNQPQHF
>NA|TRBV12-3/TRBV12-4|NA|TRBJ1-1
TGTGCCAGCAGCTCCAGGACTGAAGCTTTCTTT
CASSSRTEAFF
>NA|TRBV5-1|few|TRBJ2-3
TGCGCCAGCAGCTTGGCACATCAGGCAGATACGCAGTATTTT
CASSLAHQADTQYF
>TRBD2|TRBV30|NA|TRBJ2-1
TGTGCCTGGAGTGTTACGGGGGGGTGGGTTTATGAGCAGTTCTTC
CAWSVTGGWVYEQFF
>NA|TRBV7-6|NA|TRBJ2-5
TGTGCCAGCAGCCGACTAGTCTCGGAGACCCAGTACTTC
CASSRLVSETQYF
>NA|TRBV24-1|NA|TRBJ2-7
TGTGCCACCAGTGACCCGGGAAAAGGACACGAGCAGTACTTC
CATSDPGKGHEQYF
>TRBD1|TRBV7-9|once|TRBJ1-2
TGTGCCAGCAGCCTCCTCCGGGACAGGGAATGGGGCTACACCTTC
CASSLLRDREWGYTF
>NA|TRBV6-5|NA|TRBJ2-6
TGTGCCAGCAGTTACTACGGGACTGGGGCCAACGTCCTGACTTTC
CASSYYGTGANVLTF
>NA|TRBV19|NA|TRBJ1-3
TGTGCCAGTAGCGGGTTAGGGAGCTCTGGAAACACCATATATTTT
CASSGLGSSGNTIYF
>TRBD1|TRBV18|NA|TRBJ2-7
TGTGCCAGCTCACCACCTCAGGGACAGGGGAAGAGGGAGCAGTACTTC
CASSPPQGQGKREQYF
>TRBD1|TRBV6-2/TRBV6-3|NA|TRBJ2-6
TGTGCCAGCAACCCCCGCGCAGGGACAGGGGGGACTGGGGCCAACGTCCTGACTTTC
CASNPRAGTGGTGANVLTF
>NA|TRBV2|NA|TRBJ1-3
TGTGCCAGCAGTGTTGCCCCCACAGCCTCTGGAAACACCATATATTTT
CASSVAPTASGNTIYF
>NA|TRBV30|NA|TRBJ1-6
TGTGCCTTCACGGTGGTGACGGGGAATTCACCCCTCCACTTT
CAFTVVTGNSPLHF
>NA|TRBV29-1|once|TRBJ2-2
TGCAGCGTTGAGCGGCAGGGTTTCCGGGAGCTGTTTTTT
CSVERQGFRELFF
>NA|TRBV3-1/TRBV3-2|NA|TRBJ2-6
TGTGCCAGCAGCCAAACCCTGACAGTTTCCGACGTCCTGACTTTC
CASSQTLTVSDVLTF
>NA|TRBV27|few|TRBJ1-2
TGTGCCAGCAGTTCCGGACAATACTATGGCTACACCTTC
CASSSGQYYGYTF
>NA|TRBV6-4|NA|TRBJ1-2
TGTGCCAGCAGTGCCGACTTTAACTATGGCTACACCTTC
CASSADFNYGYTF
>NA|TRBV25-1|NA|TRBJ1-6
TGTGCCAGCAGTGGCACAGGCTATAATTCACCCCTCCACTTT
CASSGTGYNSPLHF
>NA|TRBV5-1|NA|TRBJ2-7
TGCGCCAGCAGCTTGGTCCAGGGTGTCCACGAGCAGTACTTC
CASSLVQGVHEQYF
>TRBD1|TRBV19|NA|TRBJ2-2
TGTGCCAGTAGTATCGAATCGCGAGGACAGGGTAGGAACACCGGGGAGCTGTTTTTT
CASSIESRGQGRNTGELFF
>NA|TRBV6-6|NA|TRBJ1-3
TGTGCCAGCAGTTACTCGAGTAACGGGGCTGGAAACACCATATATTTT
CASSYSSNGAGNTIYF
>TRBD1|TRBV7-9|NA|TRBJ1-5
TGTGCCAGCAGCTTAGGTACGTGGGACAGGGTTCAGCCCCAGCATTTT
CASSLGTWDRVQPQHF
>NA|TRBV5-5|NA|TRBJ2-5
TGTGCCAGCAGCTTGGATTTAGGAGGGGAGACCCAGTACTTC
CASSLDLGGETQYF
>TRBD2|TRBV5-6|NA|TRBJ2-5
TGTGCCAGCAGCCTCCGGACTAGCGGGGGGCCCCCGAAGTACTTC
CASSLRTSGGPPKYF
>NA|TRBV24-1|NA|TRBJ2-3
TGTGCCACCAGTGATTTGCGCGCCCCTCCGGATACGCAGTATTTT
CATSDLRAPPDTQYF